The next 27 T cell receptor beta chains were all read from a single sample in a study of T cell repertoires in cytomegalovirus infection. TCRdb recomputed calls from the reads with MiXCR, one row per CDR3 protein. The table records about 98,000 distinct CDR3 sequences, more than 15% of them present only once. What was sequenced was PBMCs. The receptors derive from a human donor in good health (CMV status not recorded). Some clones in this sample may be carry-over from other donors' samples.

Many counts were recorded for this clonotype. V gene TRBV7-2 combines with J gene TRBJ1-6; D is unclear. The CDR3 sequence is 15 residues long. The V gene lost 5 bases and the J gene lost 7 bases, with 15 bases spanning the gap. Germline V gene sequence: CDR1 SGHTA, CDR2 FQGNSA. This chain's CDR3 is CASSVSWTRNSPLHF. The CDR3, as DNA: TGTGCCAGCAGCGTTAGCTGGACGAGGAATTCACCCCTCCACTTT.

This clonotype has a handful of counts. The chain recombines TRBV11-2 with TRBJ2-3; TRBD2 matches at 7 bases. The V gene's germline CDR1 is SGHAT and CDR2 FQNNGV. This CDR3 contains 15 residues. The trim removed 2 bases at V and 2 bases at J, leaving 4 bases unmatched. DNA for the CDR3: TGTGCCAGCAGCTTAAGCGGGGCCGACACAGATACGCAGTATTTT. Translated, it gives CASSLSGADTDTQYF.

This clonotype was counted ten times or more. The CDR3 coding sequence is TGCGCCAGCAGCGTAGTGGGCGGGTTGAACACTGAAGCTTTCTTT. It encodes CASSVVGGLNTEAFF. The chain employs TRBV5-1 and TRBJ1-1; D unresolved. CDR1 and CDR2 from the germline V gene are SGHRS and YFSETQ. V shed 4 bases and J shed 0 bases, with 13 bases lying between them. This CDR3 is 15 amino acids long.

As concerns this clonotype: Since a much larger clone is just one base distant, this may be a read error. As DNA, the CDR3 is TGTGCCAACAGCTCGGGAGGAGAGACCCAGTACTTC. It codes for CANSSGGETQYF. The chain has TRBV7-2 and TRBJ2-5, with 7 bases matching TRBD2. Germline lookup yields CDR1 SGHTA and CDR2 FQGNSA. CDR3 length: 12 residues.

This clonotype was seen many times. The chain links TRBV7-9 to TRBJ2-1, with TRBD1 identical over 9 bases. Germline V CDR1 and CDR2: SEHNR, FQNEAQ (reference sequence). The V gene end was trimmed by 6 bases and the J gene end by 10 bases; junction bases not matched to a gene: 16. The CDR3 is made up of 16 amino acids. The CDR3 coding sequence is TGTGCCAGCAGGCCCCCCAACCGGGACAGGGTAAGCGAGCAGTTCTTC. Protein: CASRPPNRDRVSEQFF.

The CDR3 nucleotides read TGCAGTGCTAGAGATCGGGCTAGCGGGGAAAGCTCCTACGAGCAGTACTTC. It codes for CSARDRASGESSYEQYF. The chain has TRBV20-1 and TRBJ2-7; the match to TRBD2 covers 9 bases. The CDR3 is 17 amino acids. After removal of 0 bases from V and 0 bases from J, the junction contained 9 bases not matched to a gene. Germline V gene sequence: CDR1 DFQATT, CDR2 SNEGSKA (reference sequence).

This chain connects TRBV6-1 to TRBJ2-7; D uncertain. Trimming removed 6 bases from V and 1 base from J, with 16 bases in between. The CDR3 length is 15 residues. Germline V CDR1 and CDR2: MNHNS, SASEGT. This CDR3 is CASRQSSKLSYEQYF. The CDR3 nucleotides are TGTGCCAGCAGGCAGAGTTCCAAGCTTTCCTACGAGCAGTACTTC.

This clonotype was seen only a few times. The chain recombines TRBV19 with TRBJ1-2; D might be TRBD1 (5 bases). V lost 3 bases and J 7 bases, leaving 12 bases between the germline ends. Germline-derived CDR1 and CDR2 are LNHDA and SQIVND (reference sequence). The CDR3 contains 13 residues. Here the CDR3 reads CASSIRTSGGYTF. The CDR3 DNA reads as TGTGCCAGTAGTATTCGGACAAGCGGTGGCTACACCTTC.

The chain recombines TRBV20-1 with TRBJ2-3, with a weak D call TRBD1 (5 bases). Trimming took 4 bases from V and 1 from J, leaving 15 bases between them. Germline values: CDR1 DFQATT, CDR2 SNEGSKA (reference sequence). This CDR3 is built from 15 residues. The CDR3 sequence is CSAKKGSARTDTQYF. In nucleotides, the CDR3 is TGCAGTGCTAAAAAGGGGTCAGCGCGCACAGATACGCAGTATTTT.

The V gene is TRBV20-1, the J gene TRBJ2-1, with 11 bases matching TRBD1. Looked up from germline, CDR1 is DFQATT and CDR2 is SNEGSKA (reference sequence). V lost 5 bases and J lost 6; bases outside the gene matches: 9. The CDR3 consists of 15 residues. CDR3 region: CSAGKPGTGGNEQFF. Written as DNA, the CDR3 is TGCAGTGCTGGTAAACCCGGGACAGGGGGCAATGAGCAGTTCTTC.

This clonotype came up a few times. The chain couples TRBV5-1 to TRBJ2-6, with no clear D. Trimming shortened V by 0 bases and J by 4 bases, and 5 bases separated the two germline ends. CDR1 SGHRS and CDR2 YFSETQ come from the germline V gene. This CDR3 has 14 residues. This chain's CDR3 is CASSLESGANVLTF. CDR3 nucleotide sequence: TGCGCCAGCAGCTTGGAGTCCGGGGCCAACGTCCTGACTTTC.

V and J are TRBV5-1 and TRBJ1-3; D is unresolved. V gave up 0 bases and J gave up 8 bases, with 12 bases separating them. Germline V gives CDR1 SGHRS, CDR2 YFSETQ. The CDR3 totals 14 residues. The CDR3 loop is CASSLVGSGDTIYF. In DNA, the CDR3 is TGCGCCAGCAGCTTGGTGGGATCTGGGGACACCATATATTTT.

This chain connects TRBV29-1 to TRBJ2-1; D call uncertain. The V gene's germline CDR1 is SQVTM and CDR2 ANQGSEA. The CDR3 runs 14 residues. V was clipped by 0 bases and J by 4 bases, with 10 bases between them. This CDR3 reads CSVEDGAKYNEQFF. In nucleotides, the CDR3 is TGCAGCGTTGAAGATGGAGCGAAATACAATGAGCAGTTCTTC.

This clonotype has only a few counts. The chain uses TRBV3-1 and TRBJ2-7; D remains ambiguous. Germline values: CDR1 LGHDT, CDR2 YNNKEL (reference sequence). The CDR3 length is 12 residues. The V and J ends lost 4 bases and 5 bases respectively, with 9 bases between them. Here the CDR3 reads CASSLSNHEQYF. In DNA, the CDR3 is TGTGCCAGCAGCCTCTCGAACCACGAGCAGTACTTC.

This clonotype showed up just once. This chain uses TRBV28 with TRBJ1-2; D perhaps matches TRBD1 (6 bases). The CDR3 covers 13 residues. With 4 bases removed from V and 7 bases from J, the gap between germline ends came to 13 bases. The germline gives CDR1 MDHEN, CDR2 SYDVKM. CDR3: CASSYRVFAGYTF. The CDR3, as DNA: TGTGCCAGCAGTTACAGGGTATTCGCTGGCTACACCTTC.

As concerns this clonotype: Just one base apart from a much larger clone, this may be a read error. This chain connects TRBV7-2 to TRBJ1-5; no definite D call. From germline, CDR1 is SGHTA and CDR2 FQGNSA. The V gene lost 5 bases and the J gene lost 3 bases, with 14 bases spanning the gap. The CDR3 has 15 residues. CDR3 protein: CASSPSTTPNQPQHF. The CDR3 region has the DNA TGTGCCAGCAGCCCTAGCACTACCCCCAATCAGCCCCAGCATTTT. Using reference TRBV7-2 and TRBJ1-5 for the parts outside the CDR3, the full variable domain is GAGVSQSPSNKVTEKGKDVELRCDPISGHTALYWYRQSLGQGLEFLIYFQGNSAPDKSGLPSDRFSAERTGGSVSTLTIQRTQQEDSAVYLCASSPSTTPNQPQHFGDGTRLSIL.

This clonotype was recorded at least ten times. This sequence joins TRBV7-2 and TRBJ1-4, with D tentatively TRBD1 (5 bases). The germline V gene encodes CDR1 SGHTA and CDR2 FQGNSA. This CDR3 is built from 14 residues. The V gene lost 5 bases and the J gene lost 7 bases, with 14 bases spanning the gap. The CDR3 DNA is TGTGCCAGCAGCCCGCAGGGAGCCGCTGAAAAACTGTTTTTT. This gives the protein CASSPQGAAEKLFF.

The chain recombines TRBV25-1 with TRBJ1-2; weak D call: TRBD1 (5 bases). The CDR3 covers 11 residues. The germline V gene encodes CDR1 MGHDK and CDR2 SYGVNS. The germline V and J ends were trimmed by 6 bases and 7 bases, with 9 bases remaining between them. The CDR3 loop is CASSRGGGYTF. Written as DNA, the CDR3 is TGTGCCAGCAGCCGGGGGGGTGGCTACACCTTC.

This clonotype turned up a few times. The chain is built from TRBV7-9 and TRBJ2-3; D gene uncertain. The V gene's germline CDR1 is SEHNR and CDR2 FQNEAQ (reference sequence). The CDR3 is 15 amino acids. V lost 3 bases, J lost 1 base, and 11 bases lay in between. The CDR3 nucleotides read TGTGCCAGCAGCTTTCACAAGCCCGGCACAGATACGCAGTATTTT. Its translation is CASSFHKPGTDTQYF.

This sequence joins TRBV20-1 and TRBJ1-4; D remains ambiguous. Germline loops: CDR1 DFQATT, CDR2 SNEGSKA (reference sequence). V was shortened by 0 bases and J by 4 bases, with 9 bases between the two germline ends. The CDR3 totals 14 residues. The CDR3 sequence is CSARERRINEKLFF. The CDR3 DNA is TGCAGTGCTAGAGAGCGGCGGATTAATGAAAAACTGTTTTTT.

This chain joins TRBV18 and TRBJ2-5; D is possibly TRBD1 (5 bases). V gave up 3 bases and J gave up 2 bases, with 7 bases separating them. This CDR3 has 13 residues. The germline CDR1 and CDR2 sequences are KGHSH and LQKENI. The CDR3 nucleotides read TGTGCCAGCTCACCTCGACAGCAAGAGACCCAGTACTTC. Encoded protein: CASSPRQQETQYF.

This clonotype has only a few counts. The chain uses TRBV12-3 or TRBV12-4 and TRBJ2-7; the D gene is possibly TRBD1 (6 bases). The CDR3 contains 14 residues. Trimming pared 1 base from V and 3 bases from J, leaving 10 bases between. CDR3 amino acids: CASSLEADSYEQYF. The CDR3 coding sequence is TGTGCCAGCAGTTTAGAGGCGGACAGCTACGAGCAGTACTTC.

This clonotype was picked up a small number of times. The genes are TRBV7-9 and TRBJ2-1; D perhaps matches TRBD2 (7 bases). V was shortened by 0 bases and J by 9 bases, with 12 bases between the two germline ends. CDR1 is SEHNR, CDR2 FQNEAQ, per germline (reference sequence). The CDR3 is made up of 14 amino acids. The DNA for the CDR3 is TGTGCCAGCAGCTTAGCGGGGGGGCCTCCTGAGCAGTTCTTC. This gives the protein CASSLAGGPPEQFF.

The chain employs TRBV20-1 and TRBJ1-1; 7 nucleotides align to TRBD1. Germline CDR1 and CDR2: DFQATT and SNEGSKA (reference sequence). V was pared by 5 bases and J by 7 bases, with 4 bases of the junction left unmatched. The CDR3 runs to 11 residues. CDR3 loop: CSAGRDSEAFF. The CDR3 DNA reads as TGCAGTGCTGGCCGGGACAGTGAAGCTTTCTTT.

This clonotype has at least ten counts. The CDR3 protein is CSVGTSGGQQETQYF. The CDR3 DNA is TGCAGCGTCGGGACTAGCGGGGGCCAACAAGAGACCCAGTACTTC. V is TRBV29-1 and J is TRBJ2-5; 14 positions match TRBD2. The CDR3 runs to 15 residues. Germline lookup yields CDR1 SQVTM and CDR2 ANQGSEA. V shed 6 bases, J shed 2 bases, and the junction held 5 bases outside the gene matches.

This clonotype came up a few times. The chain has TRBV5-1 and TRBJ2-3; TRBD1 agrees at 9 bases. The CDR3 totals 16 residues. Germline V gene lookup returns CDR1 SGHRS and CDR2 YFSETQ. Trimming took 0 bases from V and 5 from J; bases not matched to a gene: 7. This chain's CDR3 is CASSLGTGTGIDTQYF. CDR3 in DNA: TGCGCCAGCAGCTTGGGAACCGGGACAGGGATAGATACGCAGTATTTT.

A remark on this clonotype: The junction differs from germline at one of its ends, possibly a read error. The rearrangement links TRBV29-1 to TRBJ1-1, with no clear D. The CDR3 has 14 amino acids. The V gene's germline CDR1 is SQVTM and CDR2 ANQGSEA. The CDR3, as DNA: TGCATCGTTGACTCTAGAACACGAACCACTGAAGCTTTCTTT. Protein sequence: CIVDSRTRTTEAFF.